This T cell receptor (beta chain) was captured by sequencing in a study of CD4 and CD8 cells across lung adenocarcinoma regions. TCRdb recomputed calls from the PCR reads with MiXCR, one row per CDR3 protein. In the table there are thousands of distinct CDR3 sequences, roughly two thirds of which are singletons. Donors had localized lung adenocarcinoma, a non-small cell lung cancer. Trimming removed 1 base from V and 5 bases from J, with 8 bases in between. Germline V CDR1 and CDR2: SGHNT, YENEEA. The length of the CDR3 is 13 residues. This chain joins TRBV11-3 and TRBJ2-5; D unresolved. The source of this sequence is a female donor with lung adenocarcinoma. The CD4 and CD8 labels of this study may be unreliable. Sequenced: CD4+ T cells from the center of a lung tumor. The CDR3 region has the DNA TGTGCCAGCAGCTTAGGACCGTTGGAGACCCAGTACTTC. Encoded protein: CASSLGPLETQYF.